The 18 T cell receptor beta chains below were found in one sample sequenced in a study of regulatory T cells in long-lasting Graves disease. Documented time point: newly diagnosed GD, antithyroid drugs for less than 3 months. RNA extracted from PBMCs served as the sequencing template. iRepertoire HTBI primers and Arm-PCR of CDR3 regions built TCR beta libraries. Via MiXCR, TCRdb re-called the multiplex PCR reads, giving one row per CDR3 protein. In the table there are approximately 250,000 distinct CDR3 sequences, 15% to 20% of which are singletons. Specimen: peripheral blood mononuclear cells (PBMCs), collected at new diagnosis, from a patient treated with antithyroid drugs. These TCRs come from a female donor with Graves disease.

This clonotype was picked up many times. The chain couples TRBV6-1 to TRBJ1-2; TRBD1 might be the D (6 bases). This CDR3 is built from 11 residues. CDR1 MNHNS and CDR2 SASEGT come from the germline V gene. Trimming pared 6 bases from V and 7 bases from J, leaving 9 bases between. For the CDR3, the DNA is TGTGCCAGCAGCGCCAGGGGTGGCTACACCTTC. It codes for CASSARGGYTF.

This clonotype was counted a few times. The V gene is TRBV10-1, the J gene TRBJ2-4, with D perhaps given as TRBD1 or TRBD2 (5 bases each). Germline CDR1 is WNHNN and CDR2 is SYGVQD (reference sequence). This CDR3 has 15 amino acids. Trimming removed 0 bases at V and 3 bases at J, with 9 bases between. CDR3 bases: TGCGCCAGCAGTGAGTCTGGGACCGGCAAAAACATTCAGTACTTC. It codes for CASSESGTGKNIQYF.

This clonotype occurred a few times. The chain carries TRBV6-2 or TRBV6-3 and TRBJ1-2; no reliable D call. The CDR3 consists of 12 residues. V lost 6 bases to trimming and J lost 4 bases, with 9 bases between them. Germline CDR1 reads MNHEY; CDR2 reads SVGEGT. Written as DNA, the CDR3 is TGTGCCAGCAGGGACGGTGTCTATGGCTACACCTTC. This encodes CASRDGVYGYTF.

The sample holds many counts of this clonotype. The chain is built from TRBV12-3 or TRBV12-4 and TRBJ2-5; D unresolved. The V end lost 6 bases, the J end lost 2 bases, and 10 bases lay between the germline ends. CDR3 length equals 13 residues. The CDR3 loop is CASSSSGQETQYF. DNA for the CDR3: TGTGCCAGCAGCTCCTCTGGGCAAGAGACCCAGTACTTC.

Remarks on this clonotype: A far larger clone is only one base removed, so a read error is likely. The rearrangement joins TRBV12-3 or TRBV12-4 to TRBJ2-3; TRBD2 matches 12 bases. The J call may not be correct, given that the DNA end is closer to TRBJ2-7. The length of the CDR3 is 18 residues. The CDR3 loop is CASSVEGASGRAGYEQYF. CDR3 nucleotide sequence: TGTGCCAGCAGCGTAGAGGGGGCTAGCGGGAGGGCCGGGTACGAGCAGTACTTC.

Many counts were recorded for this clonotype. This chain links TRBV20-1 with TRBJ1-1, with D perhaps matching TRBD1 (5 bases). Germline V gives CDR1 DFQATT, CDR2 SNEGSKA (reference sequence). This CDR3 has 13 amino acids. V was shortened by 1 base and J by 6 bases, with 12 bases between the two germline ends. The CDR3 DNA reads as TGCAGTGCTAGAGCCAGGGTCATCTCTGAAGCTTTCTTT. The encoded protein is CSARARVISEAFF.

A word on this clonotype: A much larger clone lies a single base off, so this may be a read error. The chain recombines TRBV20-1 with TRBJ2-1, with D possibly called TRBD1 or TRBD2 (5 bases each). CDR3 length: 12 amino acids. Germline V gene data show CDR1 as DFQATT and CDR2 as SNEGSKA (reference sequence). The ends were cut back, 6 bases at V and 10 bases at J, with 16 bases in the middle. CDR3 bases: TGCAGTGCCCGTCGGGACGGCTACGAGCAGTTCTTC. It yields the protein CSARRDGYEQFF.

The V call is TRBV4-3, the J call TRBJ2-7, with D maybe TRBD1 (5 bases). Germline CDR1 reads LGHNA; CDR2 reads YSLEER. CDR3 length equals 16 residues. The germline V and J ends were trimmed by 0 bases and 4 bases, with 16 bases remaining between them. The CDR3 spells CASSQDRTLYYYEQYF. The CDR3 DNA sequence: TGCGCCAGCAGCCAAGACCGGACACTGTATTATTACGAGCAGTACTTC.

As concerns this clonotype: A much larger clone sits a single nucleotide away, making a read error possible. The V call is TRBV6-2 or TRBV6-3, the J call TRBJ2-4; a weak D match, TRBD1 (6 bases). CDR1 and CDR2 from the germline V gene are MNHEY and SVGEGT. This CDR3 contains 19 residues. The CDR3 is CTSSVYTGNQNPYKNIQYF. As DNA, the CDR3 is TGTACCAGCAGTGTCTACACAGGGAACCAAAACCCCTACAAAAACATTCAGTACTTC.

This clonotype was picked up many times. The DNA for the CDR3 is TGTGCCAGCAGTTCCCGGGACCTTGATAATGAAAAACTGTTTTTT. This translates into CASSSRDLDNEKLFF. The rearrangement links TRBV27 to TRBJ1-4; tentatively, D is TRBD1 (5 bases). Looked up from germline, CDR1 is MNHEY and CDR2 is SMNVEV (reference sequence). CDR3 length equals 15 residues. Between the trimmed V and J ends, which lost 4 bases and 4 bases, there was a span of 13 bases.

Many counts were recorded for this clonotype. This chain joins TRBV27 and TRBJ2-5, with D possibly TRBD2 on 5 matching bases. V was clipped by 2 bases and J by 2 bases, with 15 bases between them. This CDR3 is built from 16 residues. Germline assignment: CDR1 MNHEY and CDR2 SMNVEV (reference sequence). CDR3 nucleotide sequence: TGTGCCAGCAGTTTAATGGCGTCTAGCAGTCAAGAGACCCAGTACTTC. Protein sequence: CASSLMASSSQETQYF.

This clonotype was detected ten times or more. J is TRBJ1-4 and V is TRBV7-9; D perhaps matches TRBD1 (5 bases). Trimming cost V 5 bases and J 8 bases, with 12 bases left between them. Germline loops: CDR1 SEHNR, CDR2 FQNEAQ (reference sequence). The CDR3 totals 13 residues. The CDR3 loop reads CASSLGQEEKLFF. As DNA, the CDR3 is TGTGCCAGCAGCCTCGGACAAGAGGAAAAACTGTTTTTT.

This clonotype was seen repeatedly, ten times or more. The V and J genes are TRBV20-1 and TRBJ2-5; D may match TRBD1 or TRBD2 (5 bases each). Germline V lookup: CDR1 DFQATT, CDR2 SNEGSKA (reference sequence). With 5 bases removed from V and 2 bases from J, the gap between germline ends came to 12 bases. The CDR3 is 13 amino acids. The CDR3 nucleotides read TGCAGTGCTCAACGGGGACGGCAAGAGACCCAGTACTTC. Its protein is CSAQRGRQETQYF.

In this sample, this clonotype turned up many times. The J gene is TRBJ1-2, the V gene TRBV6-1; 7 bases line up with TRBD1. Germline V lookup: CDR1 MNHNS, CDR2 SASEGT. The CDR3 totals 17 residues. V lost 5 bases, J lost 4 bases, and 16 bases stayed unmatched. This chain's CDR3 is CASSPRTGSVRIYGYTF. CDR3 DNA: TGTGCCAGCAGTCCCCGGACAGGATCGGTTAGAATCTATGGCTACACCTTC.

This clonotype was counted ten times or more. This rearrangement joins TRBV29-1 to TRBJ1-2; the D gene is possibly TRBD1 (5 bases). Germline CDR1 and CDR2: SQVTM and ANQGSEA. This CDR3 spans 11 amino acids. With 3 bases removed from V and 3 bases from J, the gap between germline ends came to 5 bases. The CDR3, as DNA: TGCAGCGTTGAGGGGGACTATGGCTACACCTTC. It yields the protein CSVEGDYGYTF. Full variable domain (missing parts from reference TRBV29-1 and TRBJ1-2): SAVISQKPSRDICQRGTSLTIQCQVDSQVTMMFWYRQQPGQSLTLIATANQGSEATYESGFVIDKFPISRPNLTFSTLTVSNMSPEDSSIYLCSVEGDYGYTFGSGTRLTVV.

This clonotype was recorded at least ten times. J is TRBJ1-5 and V is TRBV28; the D gene is possibly TRBD1 (6 bases). Trimming stripped 4 bases from V and 0 bases from J, with 16 bases between. The CDR3 has 17 amino acids. Germline CDR1 MDHEN, CDR2 SYDVKM. The CDR3 bases are TGTGCCAGCAGTTCACCCGGGGGGGCATATAGCAATCAGCCCCAGCATTTT. Residues: CASSSPGGAYSNQPQHF.

This clonotype has a count of ten or more. CDR3 sequence (DNA): TGTGCCAGCAGTGACGTGGCAGGATGGACCCCTGGAAACACCATATATTTT. It is translated as CASSDVAGWTPGNTIYF. This sequence joins TRBV6-1 and TRBJ1-3; no definite D call. Trimming pared 3 bases from V and 2 bases from J, leaving 17 bases between. Germline V CDR1 and CDR2: MNHNS, SASEGT. The length of the CDR3 is 17 residues.

Remarks on this clonotype: Given a much more abundant clone one base away, this may be a read error. This rearrangement joins TRBV5-1 to TRBJ1-5; D gene ambiguous. Germline CDR1 is SGHRS and CDR2 is YFSETQ. CDR3 length: 14 amino acids. CDR3 amino acids: CASSLEPGDQSQHF. The CDR3 bases are TGCGCCAGCAGCTTGGAGCCTGGCGATCAGTCCCAGCATTTT.